Listed here are 15 T cell receptor beta chains from one sample, sequenced in a study of regulatory T cells in long-lasting Graves disease. Regarding time point: persistent/refractory GD, antithyroid drugs over 5 years with positive TRAb. Following extraction of RNA from PBMCs, that RNA was used to make the TCR library. Building the TCR beta libraries relied on iRepertoire HTBI primers, and CDR3 regions underwent Arm-PCR. TCRdb analysed the multiplex PCR reads with MiXCR anew, one entry per CDR3 protein. This sample has about half a million distinct CDR3 sequences, with 22% found just once. The sequenced sample was peripheral blood mononuclear cells (PBMCs), obtained when the disease was refractory, from a patient treated with antithyroid drugs. The receptor set was obtained from a female donor with Graves disease.

This clonotype turned up a few times. The chain has TRBV6-1 and TRBJ1-2; 7 nucleotides align to TRBD1. Germline V CDR1 and CDR2: MNHNS, SASEGT. With 4 bases clipped from V and 4 bases from J, the junction kept 9 bases outside the gene matches. The CDR3 totals 15 residues. The chain's CDR3 is CASSASGGPSYGYTF. The CDR3 DNA follows: TGTGCCAGCAGTGCTTCAGGGGGACCAAGCTATGGCTACACCTTC.

In its sample, this clonotype was seen a few times. The chain links TRBV2 to TRBJ2-6; 7 nucleotides match TRBD2. Unmatched junction bases numbered 11, after V lost 5 bases and J lost 4 bases. The CDR3 is 17 amino acids. Germline lookup yields CDR1 SNHLY and CDR2 FYNNEI. The CDR3 region is CASSRTGGGEGANVLTF. CDR3 nucleotides: TGTGCCAGCAGTCGGACGGGCGGGGGAGAAGGGGCCAACGTCCTGACTTTC. Based on the CDR3 plus reference TRBV2 and TRBJ2-6, the full variable domain is EPEVTQTPSHQVTQMGQEVILRCVPISNHLYFYWYRQILGQKVEFLVSFYNNEISEKSEIFDDQFSVERPDGSNFTLKIRSTKLEDSAMYFCASSRTGGGEGANVLTFGAGSRLTVL.

This clonotype was detected only a few times. The CDR3 region is CASSLEGTAQAFF. The CDR3 DNA reads as TGCGCCAGCAGCTTGGAGGGGACAGCTCAAGCTTTCTTT. V and J are TRBV5-1 and TRBJ1-1; TRBD1 agrees at 7 bases. The CDR3 covers 13 residues. The V segment lost 0 bases and the J segment 9 bases; nucleotides outside the gene matches: 5. The V gene's germline CDR1 is SGHRS and CDR2 YFSETQ.

This clonotype occurred many times. V usage is TRBV29-1 and J usage is TRBJ2-7; 7 bases are a match to TRBD2. CDR1 SQVTM and CDR2 ANQGSEA come from the germline V gene. V was clipped by 4 bases and J by 2 bases; unmatched bases: 8. CDR3 length equals 14 residues. The CDR3 DNA reads as TGCAGCGTTGGGGCTAGCGGTACCACCTACGAGCAGTACTTC. Protein sequence: CSVGASGTTYEQYF.

This clonotype was observed a handful of times. This chain links TRBV20-1 with TRBJ1-1, with 7 bases fitting TRBD1. The CDR3 loop spans 14 amino acids. Germline values: CDR1 DFQATT, CDR2 SNEGSKA (reference sequence). J lost 1 base, V lost 5 bases, and 7 bases had no gene match. In DNA form, the CDR3 reads TGCAGTGCTTCTTACGGGACAGCGAACACTGAAGCTTTCTTT. This codes for CSASYGTANTEAFF.

J is TRBJ2-1 and V is TRBV7-2; D remains unclear. Trimming removed 5 bases from V and 6 bases from J, with 8 bases in between. The CDR3 covers 12 residues. Per the germline V gene, CDR1 is SGHTA and CDR2 is FQGNSA. The CDR3 bases are TGTGCCAGCAGCGAACCCCGCAATGAGCAGTTCTTC. Translation: CASSEPRNEQFF.

This clonotype was observed a handful of times. V gene TRBV20-1 combines with J gene TRBJ2-7; TRBD2 matches at 8 bases. The CDR3 covers 14 residues. Germline V CDR1 and CDR2: DFQATT, SNEGSKA (reference sequence). Germline trimming cut 3 bases from V and 6 bases from J; bases unmatched to any gene: 10. CDR3 sequence reads: CSARSGGRFTEQYF. The CDR3 DNA follows: TGCAGTGCTAGGTCGGGAGGGAGGTTTACCGAGCAGTACTTC.

This clonotype was seen repeatedly, ten times or more. V usage is TRBV7-8 and J usage is TRBJ2-5, with 8 bases aligning to TRBD1. V was pared by 5 bases and J by 1 base, with 6 bases of the junction left unmatched. Germline loops: CDR1 SGHVS, CDR2 FQNEAQ. The CDR3 consists of 15 residues. The CDR3 region has the DNA TGTGCCAGCAGCATAGAAACAGGGGGCCAAGAGACCCAGTACTTC. The encoded protein is CASSIETGGQETQYF.

J is TRBJ2-2 and V is TRBV7-2; TRBD2 aligns across 8 bases. CDR3 size: 16 residues. J lost 4 bases, V lost 5 bases, and 9 bases had no gene match. Germline CDR1 reads SGHTA; CDR2 reads FQGNSA. CDR3 coding DNA: TGTGCCAGCAGCCCCCCCGGGGGGGTGGTCACCGGGGAGCTGTTTTTT. Protein: CASSPPGGVVTGELFF.

Turning to this clonotype: This clone may be a read error of a much larger clone one base away. J is TRBJ1-6 and V is TRBV7-9; the D is unclear. Germline loops: CDR1 SEHNR, CDR2 FQNEAQ (reference sequence). The CDR3 covers 17 residues. Trimming took 6 bases from V and 6 from J, leaving 21 bases between them. The CDR3 sequence is CASSEQLSELINSPLHF. As DNA, the CDR3 is TGTGCCAGCAGTGAACAATTGTCAGAGCTAATTAATTCACCCCTCCACTTT.

This rearrangement joins TRBV12-3 or TRBV12-4 to TRBJ2-1; D possibly corresponds to TRBD2 (6 bases). Trimming took off 5 bases at V and 9 bases at J, with 14 bases between the two ends. This CDR3 has 13 residues. The CDR3 bases are TGTGCCAGCAGTCGGGACTTCCCCCGTGAGCAGTTCTTC. This codes for CASSRDFPREQFF.

This clonotype was counted many times. The gene calls are TRBV6-2 or TRBV6-3 and TRBJ1-5; TRBD1 matches 7 bases. Germline CDR1 MNHEY, CDR2 SVGEGT. The CDR3 extends over 18 amino acids. Unmatched junction bases numbered 18, after V lost 6 bases and J lost 4 bases. As DNA, the CDR3 is TGTGCCAGCAGCCCGTACAGGGGAATCGGTGGTAGTAATCAGCCCCAGCATTTT. Its protein is CASSPYRGIGGSNQPQHF.

This sequence joins TRBV11-2 and TRBJ2-1, with 7 positions matching TRBD1. The V and J ends lost 3 bases and 9 bases, in that order; junction bases with no gene match: 14. The CDR3 is 16 residues long. CDR1 and CDR2 (germline): SGHAT, FQNNGV. The CDR3: CASSFNPVKGAGEQFF. The CDR3 nucleotides read TGTGCCAGCAGCTTCAACCCCGTAAAGGGGGCGGGTGAGCAGTTCTTC. Filled out from reference TRBV11-2 and TRBJ2-1, the complete variable domain reads EAGVAQSPRYKIIEKRQSVAFWCNPISGHATLYWYQQILGQGPKLLIQFQNNGVVDDSQLPKDRFSAERLKGVDSTLKIQPAKLEDSAVYLCASSFNPVKGAGEQFFGPGTRLTVL.

This clonotype was seen ten or more times. This chain uses TRBV3-1 with TRBJ1-1; the D is unclear. The length of the CDR3 is 13 residues. Trimming removed 2 bases at V and 3 bases at J, with 7 bases between. Germline CDR1 and CDR2: LGHDT and YNNKEL (reference sequence). The CDR3 loop is CASSQRLHTEAFF. In DNA form, the CDR3 reads TGTGCCAGCAGCCAACGCCTCCACACTGAAGCTTTCTTT.

Ten or more counts support this clonotype. The chain is built from TRBV28 and TRBJ2-7; D gene uncertain. V lost 3 bases, J lost 5 bases, and 5 bases lay in between. CDR3 length equals 11 residues. CDR1 is MDHEN and CDR2 is SYDVKM in the germline V gene. CDR3 amino acids: CASSFEDEQYF. The CDR3 nucleotides read TGTGCCAGCAGTTTCGAGGACGAGCAGTACTTC.